These T cell receptor beta chains were read from a single sample in a study of T cell responses to AZD1222 COVID-19 vaccine. Method: immunoSEQ multiplex PCR; TCRdb's copy keeps in-frame clones and lacks some. The sample comprises about 85,000 clones, approximately 91% of which are singletons, and approximately 6.3% rests with the top ten. The input for sequencing was peripheral blood, taken on day 0 of AZD1222 vaccination. The source of these receptors is an adult in good health. CDR3s include the opening cysteine and the closing phenylalanine or tryptophan. Fields, in order: V gene, D gene, J gene, clone size, CDR3 protein, CDR3 DNA. D genes are given only for firm matches. Size values are once, few and many counts, or a class for expanded clones, and some rows have none.

v_call: TRBV19; d_call: .; j_call: TRBJ2-3; clone_size: .; cdr3_aa: CASKTGEGTDTQYF; cdr3_nt: TGTGCCAGTAAAACGGGGGAGGGCACAGATACGCAGTATTTT
v_call: TRBV28; d_call: .; j_call: TRBJ2-6; clone_size: .; cdr3_aa: CATWFSGANVLTF; cdr3_nt: TGTGCCACCTGGTTCTCTGGGGCCAACGTCCTGACTTTC
v_call: TRBV28; d_call: TRBD1; j_call: TRBJ1-5; clone_size: few; cdr3_aa: CASSFGTGGGVSNQPQHF; cdr3_nt: TGTGCCAGCAGTTTTGGGACAGGAGGGGGTGTAAGCAATCAGCCCCAGCATTTT
v_call: TRBV6-1; d_call: .; j_call: TRBJ1-1; clone_size: .; cdr3_aa: CASSDGVKRDSLNTEAFF; cdr3_nt: TGTGCCAGCAGTGATGGGGTTAAAAGGGACTCCCTGAACACTGAAGCTTTCTTT
v_call: TRBV24-1; d_call: .; j_call: TRBJ2-2; clone_size: .; cdr3_aa: CATSDPAGEAGELFF; cdr3_nt: TGTGCCACCAGTGATCCGGCAGGGGAGGCCGGGGAGCTGTTTTTT
v_call: TRBV27; d_call: .; j_call: TRBJ2-3; clone_size: .; cdr3_aa: CASSLWGSTDTQYF; cdr3_nt: TGTGCCAGCAGTTTATGGGGGAGCACAGATACGCAGTATTTT
v_call: TRBV7-9; d_call: TRBD1; j_call: TRBJ2-1; clone_size: .; cdr3_aa: CASSSYQGQGAHEQFF; cdr3_nt: TGTGCCAGCAGCTCGTACCAGGGACAGGGGGCCCACGAGCAGTTCTTC
v_call: TRBV3-1/TRBV3-2; d_call: TRBD1; j_call: TRBJ1-1; clone_size: .; cdr3_aa: CASSQADFRGLQLTEAFF; cdr3_nt: TGTGCCAGCAGCCAGGCCGATTTCAGGGGGCTCCAATTAACTGAAGCTTTCTTT
v_call: TRBV12-3/TRBV12-4; d_call: .; j_call: TRBJ1-1; clone_size: .; cdr3_aa: CASSFKAGAEAFF; cdr3_nt: TGTGCCAGCAGTTTTAAGGCAGGCGCTGAAGCTTTCTTT
v_call: TRBV18; d_call: .; j_call: TRBJ1-3; clone_size: .; cdr3_aa: CASSPPKLTGRGNTIYF; cdr3_nt: TGTGCCAGCTCACCACCGAAACTGACAGGTCGTGGAAACACCATATATTTT